This T cell receptor (beta chain) was observed in a study of T cell responses to AZD1222 COVID-19 vaccine (dated by TCRdb to 2020 to 2023). Background on the whole study: A total of under 250 trial participants underwent TCR sequencing, of whom 200 to 220 had received two doses of AZD1222 and roughly 26 had received two doses of the MenACWY control vaccine. Enrollment into the trials was organized by age into subgroups of 18-55, 56-69 and 70-plus years, and those subgroups contained 148, 28 and 57 TCR-sequenced participants, respectively.

The CDR3 regions of human TCRbeta chains were analyzed by immunosequencing. The published analysis was carried out like this. Repertoire TCRs were matched against a reference library of SARS-CoV-2-specific TCRs generated with the MIRA antigen-specificity platform. Breadth meant the fraction of unique TCRs that were SARS-CoV-2-associated, whereas depth meant the fraction of total T cells that were SARS-CoV-2-associated. Each spike-specific TCR was assigned to its reactive spike region and to a CD4 or CD8 class using the MIRA data. Log10-transformed breadth and depth values were compared by one-way ANOVA with Sidak's multiple comparisons tests. What TCRdb holds here is the immuneACCESS table cut down to in-frame rearrangements. Part of the clones is not present; checked against another copy, under half of the missing clones reflect an unresolved V gene, and the others are unexplained. V, J and clone size are those of that table, while D and trimming were read from the DNA. The sample contains 140,000 to 150,000 clones, more than 80% of them found a single time. The top ten clones comprise around 7.6% of the sample.

Comments on this clone: This clone's antigen is unknown. Base qualities are not recorded, but no much larger clone differs from it by a single base.

Interpreted using the paper, the time point label stands for: about 28 days (+/-7) after the second vaccine dose. The treatment or condition label here, explained by the study, means: meningococcal conjugate vaccine given as trial control. Vaccinee samples came from UK trials COV001 and COV002, including a single-blind randomized controlled phase 2/3 trial of AZD1222 (ChAdOx1 nCoV-19) in healthy adults. For TCRbeta chain sequencing, PBMC samples were collected from trial participants at day 0 and at day 28 after the second dose. Overall study outcomes, separate from this receptor: Reportedly, close to half of the unique spike-specific TCRs recognized epitopes lying outside the regions that are mutated in the B.1.351 and B.1.1.7 variants. In the small 56-69-year group, the increase in depth fell short of significance, most likely because of low power. Conclusions about previously exposed vaccinees were limited because only six AZD1222 recipients were SARS-CoV-2 seropositive at baseline. Most participants were white British and females outnumbered males, and the authors suggested that clonal diversity may have been underestimated. Because no day 14 peak-response samples were available, the repertoires could be characterized only after the peak T cell response. The vaccine-associated CD4 TCRs covered the entire spike protein, and the dominant responses fell in regions 160-218 and 743-854. After two AZD1222 doses, both the breadth and the depth of spike-specific TCRs were significantly higher than at day 0 and than in MenACWY recipients.

This TCR was sampled from an adult who received the MenACWY meningococcal vaccine as a control. The source was peripheral blood, collected 28 days after the second dose of the MenACWY control vaccine.

The DNA sequence is given as TGTGCCAGCAGTTTAACTAGCGGGACTGGCGAGCAGTACTTC. The resulting protein is CASSLTSGTGEQYF. The chain employs TRBV27 and TRBJ2-7; 10 central bases correspond to TRBD2. CDR1 and CDR2, looked up from the germline V gene (reference sequence), are MNHEY and SMNVEV. V is trimmed back by 2 bases and J by 6 bases, and the junction contains 4 bases that no gene match accounts for. Including the terminal cysteine and phenylalanine, the CDR3 comprises 14 residues. The sequence is cut down to CDR3 DNA, 42 bases in frame from base 1.